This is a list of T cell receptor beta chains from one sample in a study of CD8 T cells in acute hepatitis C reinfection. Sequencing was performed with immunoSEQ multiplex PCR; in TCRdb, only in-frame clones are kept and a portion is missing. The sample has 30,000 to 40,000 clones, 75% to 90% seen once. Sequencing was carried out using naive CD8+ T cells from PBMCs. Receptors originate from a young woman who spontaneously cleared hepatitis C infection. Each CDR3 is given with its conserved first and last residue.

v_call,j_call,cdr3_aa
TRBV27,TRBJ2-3,CASKRGDTQYF
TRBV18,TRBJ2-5,CASSPRGGLANGMYQETQYF
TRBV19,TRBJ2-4,CASSIPLLAKNIQYF
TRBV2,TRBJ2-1,CASTDERHEQFF
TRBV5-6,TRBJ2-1,CATSGLSNEQFF
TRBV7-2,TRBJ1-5,CASSLVGVVGEPQHF
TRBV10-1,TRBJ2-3,CASSDSWDRVSDTQYF
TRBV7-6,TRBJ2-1,CASRSSGASYNEQFF
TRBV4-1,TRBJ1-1,CASRPTANTEAFF
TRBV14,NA,CASSRTLDQPQYF
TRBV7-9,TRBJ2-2,CASRTTTGLTGELFF
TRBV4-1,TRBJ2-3,CASSTPREGLPSTQYF
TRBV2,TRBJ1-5,CASAEGQGALSNQPQHF
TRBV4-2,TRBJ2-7,CASSQGLGASYEQYF
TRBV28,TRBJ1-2,CASSLGETYGYTF
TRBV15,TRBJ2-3,CATSRVGGADTQYF
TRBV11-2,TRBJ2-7,CASSWGGSYEQYF
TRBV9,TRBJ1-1,CASSHLGGNTEAFF
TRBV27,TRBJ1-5,CASSPLGQDWNQPQHF
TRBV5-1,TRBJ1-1,CASSDYNTEAFF
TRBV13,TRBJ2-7,CATTYRGENEQYF
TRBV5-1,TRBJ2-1,CASSFRTSSDEQFF
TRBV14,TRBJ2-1,CASSQDWPVDNEQFF
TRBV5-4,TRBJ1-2,CASSLVGGLGGYTF
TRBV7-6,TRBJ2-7,CASSLRRSGGSLHGDEQYF
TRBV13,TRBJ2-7,CASSPWDSTEREQYF
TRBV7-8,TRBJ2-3,CASSFGDGTDTQYF
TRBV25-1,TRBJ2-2,CASSESGTGRPGELFF
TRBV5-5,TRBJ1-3,CASSPRGGGNTIYF
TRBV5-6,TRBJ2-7,CASSWTSGISRYEQYF
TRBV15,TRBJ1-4,CATSGYRGNEKLFF
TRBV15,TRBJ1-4,CATSHRALPTNEKLFF
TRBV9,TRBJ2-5,CASSVLAGSETQYF
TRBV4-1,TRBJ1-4,CASSQGRGVGEKLFF
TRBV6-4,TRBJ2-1,CASSEVAGDWNEQFF
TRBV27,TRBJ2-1,CASSFGGRAYNEQFF
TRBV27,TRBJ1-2,CASSFGRNYGYTF
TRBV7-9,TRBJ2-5,CASSFLAQETQYF
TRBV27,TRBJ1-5,CASSTGIQPQHF
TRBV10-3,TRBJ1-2,CAAGPIAGGNYGYTF
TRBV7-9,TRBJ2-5,CASSSPGARETQYF
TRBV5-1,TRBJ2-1,CASVPGRTSGLSSYNEQFF
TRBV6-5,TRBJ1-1,CASSYPGVEAFF
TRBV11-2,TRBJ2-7,CASSLGTVMTVYEQYF
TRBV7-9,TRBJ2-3,CAGETDTQYF
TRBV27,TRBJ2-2,CASSLNTGELFF
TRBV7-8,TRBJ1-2,CASSFKEGGYTF
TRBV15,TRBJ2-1,CATGPGVNEQFF
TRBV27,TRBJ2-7,CASSARGSSYEQYF
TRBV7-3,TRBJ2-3,CASSPWAGISDTQYF
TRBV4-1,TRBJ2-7,CASSQGQDFYEQYF
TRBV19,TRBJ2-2,CASIRENTGELFF
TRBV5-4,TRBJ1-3,CASSLDYPPGDTIYF
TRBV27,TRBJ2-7,CASSPDSDSSFFEQYF
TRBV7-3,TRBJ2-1,CASSSQTSGYNEQFF
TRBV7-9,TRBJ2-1,CASSYPGSNNEQFF
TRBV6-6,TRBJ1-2,CASSYGQGDGYTF
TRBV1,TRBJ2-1,CTSSQRGLCNEQFF
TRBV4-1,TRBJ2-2,CASTGGTGELFF